The rows below give T cell receptor beta chains drawn from one sample of a study of shared T cell receptors in the human thymus. Sequencing used immunoSEQ multiplex PCR; TCRdb keeps in-frame clones, though not all of them. The table lists 650,000 to 950,000 clones, approximately 85% of them singletons. Another study also made use of these data, one on human thymus T cells.

The sequenced material came from thymocytes. Receptors originate from a girl in the first two years of life with a congenital heart defect. Each CDR3 is given with its conserved first and last residue. D genes are given only for firm matches. The listing skips clone size in some rows; elsewhere it reads once, few, many or a size class.

>TRBJ1-2|NA|TRBD1|TRBV28
TGTGCCAGCAGTCATGTCTCGGACAGGCTCACCCCTTCTAACTATGGCTACACCTTC
CASSHVSDRLTPSNYGYTF
>TRBJ1-5|once|TRBD1|TRBV15
TGTGCCACCGGCAGACTAAATCGGGACAGGGGGCGTTTAAATCAGCCCCAGCATTTT
CATGRLNRDRGRLNQPQHF
>TRBJ2-5|NA|NA|TRBV20-1
TGCAGTGCGAGGGAGAAGACCCAGTACTTC
CSAREKTQYF
>TRBJ1-1|NA|TRBD1|TRBV25-1
TGTGCCAGCAGTGAACAGGGGGAAAAAGCTTTCTTT
CASSEQGEKAFF
>TRBJ1-4|NA|TRBD1|TRBV27
TGTGCCAGCAGTTTAGGGGGGACAGTTACTAATGAAAAACTGTTTTTT
CASSLGGTVTNEKLFF
>TRBJ2-7|NA|NA|TRBV5-1
TGCGCCAGCAGCCCGATAACTAGTTTAAGGAACGAGCAGTACTTC
CASSPITSLRNEQYF
>TRBJ2-7|NA|TRBD2|TRBV9
TGTGCCAGCAGCGTCGGACTAGACGATACCTACGAGCAGTACTTC
CASSVGLDDTYEQYF
>TRBJ1-1|NA|TRBD1|TRBV28
TGTGCCAGCAGTTTAGTGTTACGGGACAGGGAGAACACTGAAGCTTTCTTT
CASSLVLRDRENTEAFF
>TRBJ1-6|NA|TRBD1|TRBV7-8
TGTGCCAGCAGCTTAGTAGCGAGGGGGACAGGGCTCTCACCCCTCCACTTT
CASSLVARGTGLSPLHF
>TRBJ1-2|NA|NA|TRBV4-1
TGCGCCAGCAGCCAAGACAGTCAACGGGACTATGGCTACACCTTC
CASSQDSQRDYGYTF
>TRBJ1-2|once|NA|TRBV4-1
TGCGCCAGCAGCCCAACCCGGGACTCGGGCGGCTACACCTTC
CASSPTRDSGGYTF
>TRBJ1-1|NA|NA|TRBV10-3
TGTGCCATCAGTGAGTTTGGCGACGGGAGGAACACTGAAGCTTTCTTT
CAISEFGDGRNTEAFF
>TRBJ1-3|NA|NA|TRBV11-2
TGTGCCAGCAGCTTATGGAACAGGGCCTCTGGAAACACCATATATTTT
CASSLWNRASGNTIYF
>TRBJ2-7|NA|NA|TRBV6-1
TGTGCCAGCAGTGAAGCCTATTACTTAGGGGGTCTCGGCGAGCAGTACTTC
CASSEAYYLGGLGEQYF
>TRBJ1-2|once|NA|TRBV10-2
TGCGCCAGCAGGAATCCCTCTAGTGGCAAATATGGCTACACCTTC
CASRNPSSGKYGYTF
>TRBJ1-1|NA|TRBD1|TRBV4-1
TGCGCCAGCAGCCACCCCAAGAGTGGGACAGGGGGGGTCACTGAAGCTTTCTTT
CASSHPKSGTGGVTEAFF
>TRBJ2-2|NA|TRBD2|TRBV27
TGTGCCAGCAGTCCCCCACCGACTAGCGGGGCCCCTACCGGGGAGCTGTTTTTT
CASSPPPTSGAPTGELFF
>TRBJ1-4|once|TRBD1|TRBV11-3
TGTGCCAGCAGGTGTACCGGGACAGGGGATTCGAGTAATGAAAAACTGTTTTTT
CASRCTGTGDSSNEKLFF
>TRBJ2-7|NA|TRBD1|TRBV11-3
TGTGCCAGCAGCCTAGGACAGGGGGCTGGTTACGAGCAGTACTTC
CASSLGQGAGYEQYF
>TRBJ2-7|NA|NA|TRBV29-1
TGCAGCGTTGATTTTCTGCAGCCTGGCGGGCAGTACTTC
CSVDFLQPGGQYF
>TRBJ1-1|NA|NA|TRBV5-4
TGTGCCAGCAGTCTGGGGGGGAGGGGGAGTTTGAACACTGAAGCTTTCTTT
CASSLGGRGSLNTEAFF
>TRBJ1-6|NA|NA|TRBV6-5
TGTGCCAGCAGTTACCCAGACTACAATTCACCCCTCCACTTT
CASSYPDYNSPLHF
>TRBJ2-1|NA|NA|TRBV6-5
TGTGCCAGCAGTCACCCCAGGGGTGACTACAATGAGCAGTTCTTC
CASSHPRGDYNEQFF
>TRBJ1-1|NA|NA|TRBV28
TGTGCCAGCAGTTTATGCGGGAGGGCGGCGACGAAGTGCCGGAACACTGAAGCTTTCTTT
CASSLCGRAATKCRNTEAFF
>TRBJ2-1|NA|NA|TRBV28
TGTGCCAGCAGATCTCCCCCCAGTGGCGAGCCCTGGGAGAAGTTCTTC
CASRSPPSGEPWEKFF